Presented here are 30 T cell receptor beta chains from one specimen sequenced in a study of T cells in Graves' hyperthyroidism and ophthalmopathy. The CDR3 regions of TCR beta were amplified from RNA transcripts. An initial round of RT-PCR targeting the TCR CDR3 relied on the HTBI primer set. TCRdb re-called the multiplex PCR reads through MiXCR, storing one row per CDR3 protein. The sample has roughly 330,000 distinct CDR3 sequences, approximately 15% seen once. The source material was blood. These receptors were obtained from a man younger than 45 with Graves' hyperthyroidism.

This chain joins TRBV5-1 and TRBJ2-2, with a possible D match to TRBD1 (5 bases). This CDR3 contains 17 residues. The V gene's germline CDR1 is SGHRS and CDR2 YFSETQ. V was pared by 4 bases and J by 1 base, with 17 bases between. Written as DNA, the CDR3 is TGCGCCAGCAGCCTAAGCCTACTGGGGCTGAACACCGGGGAGCTGTTTTTT. Amino acid sequence: CASSLSLLGLNTGELFF.

This clonotype has a handful of counts. This chain joins TRBV19 and TRBJ2-1; D perhaps matches TRBD2 (6 bases). V was cut by 4 bases and J by 0 bases, with 10 bases left in between. The V gene's germline CDR1 is LNHDA and CDR2 SQIVND (reference sequence). The CDR3 consists of 15 residues. The CDR3 spells CASSTASVSYNEQFF. The CDR3 nucleotides read TGTGCCAGTAGTACGGCTAGCGTCTCCTACAATGAGCAGTTCTTC. The whole variable domain, remainder taken from reference TRBV19 and TRBJ2-1, is DGGITQSPKYLFRKEGQNVTLSCEQNLNHDAMYWYRQDPGQGLRLIYYSQIVNDFQKGDIAEGYSVSREKKESFPLTVTSAQKNPTAFYLCASSTASVSYNEQFFGPGTRLTVL.

This clonotype was observed at least ten times. The chain recombines TRBV7-2 with TRBJ2-1; TRBD1 is a possible D gene (5 bases). The CDR3 sequence is 15 residues long. Germline-derived CDR1 and CDR2 are SGHTA and FQGNSA. Between the trimmed V and J ends, which lost 5 bases and 4 bases, there was a span of 15 bases. CDR3 protein: CASSRDSPSYNEQFF. The CDR3 DNA sequence: TGTGCCAGCAGCAGAGACAGTCCGTCATACAATGAGCAGTTCTTC.

This clonotype has a count of ten or more. The V call is TRBV28, the J call TRBJ1-5; 10 bases agree with TRBD1. The germline CDR1 and CDR2 sequences are MDHEN and SYDVKM. V trimming: 6 bases; J trimming: 3 bases; junction bases outside the gene matches: 8. The CDR3 is 16 residues long. In nucleotides, the CDR3 is TGTGCCAGCAGCCCCGGGACAGGGGAATTCAATCAGCCCCAGCATTTT. Protein: CASSPGTGEFNQPQHF.

Worth noting for this clonotype: Given a much more abundant clone one base away, this may be a read error. The gene calls are TRBV12-3 or TRBV12-4 and TRBJ1-5, with D uncertain. The CDR3 covers 13 residues. The V gene lost 2 bases and the J gene lost 1 base, with 3 bases spanning the gap. This CDR3 is CASSLQSNQPQHF. In nucleotides, the CDR3 is TGTGCCAGCAGTTTACAGAGCAATCAGCCCCAGCATTTT.

This chain uses TRBV19 with TRBJ1-2; possibly TRBD1 for D (5 bases). CDR1 and CDR2 (germline): LNHDA, SQIVND (reference sequence). Between the trimmed V and J ends, which lost 0 bases and 0 bases, there was a span of 11 bases. The length of the CDR3 is 16 residues. The CDR3 loop is CASSIDLPGSNYGYTF. The CDR3, as DNA: TGTGCCAGTAGTATAGATCTCCCAGGGTCTAACTATGGCTACACCTTC.

There are many counts of this clonotype. The chain has TRBV11-2 and TRBJ2-1; D remains ambiguous. The CDR3 length is 13 residues. V lost 1 base to trimming and J lost 8 bases, with 9 bases between them. Germline V gives CDR1 SGHAT, CDR2 FQNNGV. The CDR3 coding sequence is TGTGCCAGCAGCTTAGCCATAGGGCATGAGCAGTTCTTC. This encodes CASSLAIGHEQFF.

There are many counts of this clonotype. The chain has TRBV10-2 and TRBJ1-1; the D gene is possibly TRBD1 (6 bases). Germline V gene sequence: CDR1 WSHSY, CDR2 SAAADI. Trimming stripped 10 bases from V and 1 base from J, with 16 bases between. The length of the CDR3 is 14 residues. CDR3 residues: CATQNRAGNTEAFF. The CDR3 DNA reads TGCGCCACACAGAACAGGGCGGGGAACACTGAAGCTTTCTTT.

The V call is TRBV20-1, the J call TRBJ1-5; maybe TRBD1 (5 bases). Germline V gene data show CDR1 as DFQATT and CDR2 as SNEGSKA (reference sequence). The CDR3 is made up of 15 amino acids. Trimming stripped 3 bases from V and 1 base from J, with 13 bases between. CDR3 in amino acids: CSASAGASSNQPQHF. CDR3 DNA sequence: TGCAGTGCTAGCGCTGGGGCGTCGAGCAATCAGCCCCAGCATTTT.

This clonotype came up a few times. This chain links TRBV2 with TRBJ2-5; TRBD2 agrees at 9 bases. Germline CDR1 is SNHLY and CDR2 is FYNNEI. V was clipped by 6 bases and J by 2 bases; unmatched bases: 4. This CDR3 region has 14 residues. The CDR3 DNA follows: TGTGCCAGCAGACCGACTAGCGGACAAGAGACCCAGTACTTC. Protein product: CASRPTSGQETQYF. Combining the CDR3 with reference TRBV2 and TRBJ2-5 gives the whole variable domain EPEVTQTPSHQVTQMGQEVILRCVPISNHLYFYWYRQILGQKVEFLVSFYNNEISEKSEIFDDQFSVERPDGSNFTLKIRSTKLEDSAMYFCASRPTSGQETQYFGPGTRLLVL.

This clonotype showed up many times. The chain carries TRBV28 and TRBJ2-3, with TRBD2 matching 7 bases. V was pared by 4 bases and J by 2 bases, with 3 bases of the junction left unmatched. CDR1 and CDR2 from the germline V gene are MDHEN and SYDVKM. This CDR3 is built from 14 residues. CDR3 residues: CASSSGGLTDTQYF. CDR3 bases: TGTGCCAGCAGTTCGGGAGGACTCACAGATACGCAGTATTTT.

This clonotype was detected ten times or more. The chain recombines TRBV28 with TRBJ2-1; a weak D match, TRBD1 (5 bases). From germline, CDR1 is MDHEN and CDR2 SYDVKM. Trimming took 2 bases from V and 12 from J, leaving 17 bases between them. The CDR3 runs 14 residues. In nucleotides, the CDR3 is TGTGCCAGCAGTTTAAGGGGTTGGGTTGGTGGGCAGTTCTTC. Translated: CASSLRGWVGGQFF.

The chain has TRBV5-5 and TRBJ1-5; weak D call: TRBD1 (5 bases). V was shortened by 1 base and J by 9 bases, with 20 bases between the two germline ends. Germline V CDR1 and CDR2: SGHKS, YYEKEE (reference sequence). CDR3 length: 16 amino acids. The CDR3 sequence is CASSLSPGQTGWPQHF. CDR3 nucleotide sequence: TGTGCCAGCAGCTTGTCTCCAGGGCAGACTGGTTGGCCCCAGCATTTT.

The chain's CDR3 is CASSLDRGGANVLTF. The CDR3, as DNA: TGTGCCAGCTCACTGGACAGGGGAGGGGCCAACGTCCTGACTTTC. The chain employs TRBV18 and TRBJ2-6; 9 bases are a match to TRBD1. Germline CDR1 and CDR2: KGHSH and LQKENI. This CDR3 has 15 amino acids. Trimming took 4 bases from V and 4 from J; bases not matched to a gene: 2.

This clonotype was recorded at least ten times. The V and J genes are TRBV20-1 and TRBJ1-1; no firm D call. The CDR3 is 16 residues long. Germline V gene data show CDR1 as DFQATT and CDR2 as SNEGSKA (reference sequence). The V and J ends lost 2 bases and 0 bases respectively, with 16 bases between them. In DNA, the CDR3 is TGCAGTGCTAGAAGCAAGGGAGTTCCATTGAACACTGAAGCTTTCTTT. This encodes CSARSKGVPLNTEAFF.

This clonotype was seen at least ten times. The DNA of the CDR3 is TGCAGTGCCTTTGAGTTAGCGATGGGCGAGCAGTACTTC. This sequence encodes CSAFELAMGEQYF. The V call is TRBV20-1, the J call TRBJ2-7; maybe TRBD2 (5 bases). Germline loops: CDR1 DFQATT, CDR2 SNEGSKA (reference sequence). This CDR3 is 13 amino acids long. V shed 6 bases and J shed 6 bases, with 18 bases lying between them.

To note about this clonotype: A junction end diverges from the germline sequence, so it may reflect a read error. J is TRBJ2-7 and V is TRBV28; TRBD1 matches at 7 bases. The CDR3 loop spans 14 amino acids. Germline CDR1 and CDR2: MDHEN and SYDVKM. In DNA, the CDR3 is TGTGCCAGCAGCTCAACAGGGGCTCTTTACGGGCAGTACTTC. Protein sequence: CASSSTGALYGQYF.

This clonotype was seen repeatedly, ten times or more. This chain joins TRBV12-3 or TRBV12-4 and TRBJ2-3, with no clear D. The CDR3 is 13 residues long. Trimming left V 5 bases short and J 6 bases short, with 12 bases between. The CDR3 DNA reads TGTGCCAGCAGTGGGATCGCCCGGGATACGCAGTATTTT. This translates into CASSGIARDTQYF.

This clonotype was seen ten or more times. This chain uses TRBV30 with TRBJ1-1, with D unclear. The CDR3 runs 13 residues. The germline V gene has CDR1 GTSNPN and CDR2 SVGIG (reference sequence). The ends were cut back, 4 bases at V and 1 base at J, with 10 bases in the middle. This CDR3 is CAWNGPPNTEAFF. The CDR3 DNA reads TGTGCCTGGAACGGCCCCCCGAACACTGAAGCTTTCTTT.

This clonotype appeared many times. The chain joins TRBV20-1 to TRBJ2-5, with D perhaps TRBD2 (6 bases). Germline V gene sequence: CDR1 DFQATT, CDR2 SNEGSKA (reference sequence). This CDR3 contains 15 residues. V lost 2 bases to trimming and J lost 6 bases, with 19 bases between them. The CDR3 nucleotides are TGCAGTGCTAGACCTTCAGCGGGCCGCTTGAAGACCCAGTACTTC. This gives the protein CSARPSAGRLKTQYF.

This clonotype was detected once. V and J are TRBV2 and TRBJ2-7, with 15 bases fitting TRBD2. The CDR3 loop spans 21 amino acids. Germline-derived CDR1 and CDR2 are SNHLY and FYNNEI. The junction had 25 bases not matched to a gene; V was cut back by 4 bases and J by 9 bases. As DNA, the CDR3 is TGTGCCAGCAGTGGGCGGGAGGGGACTAGCGGGAGGATGGGGATAGAAACCCGGCAGTACTTC. Translated, it gives CASSGREGTSGRMGIETRQYF.

This clonotype was recorded a few times. The V call is TRBV29-1, the J call TRBJ1-2, with TRBD1 identical over 9 bases. Per the germline V gene, CDR1 is SQVTM and CDR2 is ANQGSEA. The CDR3 extends over 15 amino acids. V shed 0 bases, J shed 4 bases, and the junction held 6 bases outside the gene matches. Here the CDR3 DNA reads TGCAGCGTTGAAGATCGGGACAGGGTGGGCTATGGCTACACCTTC. As protein: CSVEDRDRVGYGYTF.

This CDR3 reads CASSLAVSYGYTF. As DNA, the CDR3 is TGTGCCAGCAGCTTAGCTGTAAGCTATGGCTACACCTTC. The chain combines TRBV7-2 with TRBJ1-2; D unclear. CDR3 length equals 13 residues. CDR1 is SGHTA, CDR2 FQGNSA, per germline. Between the trimmed V and J ends, which lost 0 bases and 4 bases, there was a span of 6 bases.

This clonotype was seen a handful of times. This chain connects TRBV18 to TRBJ2-7, with no clear D. V was pared by 6 bases and J by 3 bases, with 18 bases between. Germline V CDR1 and CDR2: KGHSH, LQKENI. The CDR3 consists of 15 residues. CDR3 residues: CASSLKGRSLYEQYF. The CDR3 nucleotides read TGTGCCAGCTCCTTAAAAGGACGGTCCCTCTACGAGCAGTACTTC.

This sequence joins TRBV30 and TRBJ2-1; D is ambiguous. The CDR3 sequence is 14 residues long. V lost 1 base to trimming and J lost 7 bases, with 14 bases between them. CDR1 and CDR2 from the germline V gene are GTSNPN and SVGIG (reference sequence). CDR3 in amino acids: CAWSATLPSNEQFF. CDR3 in DNA: TGTGCCTGGAGTGCAACCCTCCCGAGTAATGAGCAGTTCTTC.

In its sample, this clonotype was seen many times. V and J are TRBV27 and TRBJ2-7, with D perhaps TRBD1 (6 bases). Germline V CDR1 and CDR2: MNHEY, SMNVEV (reference sequence). V lost 2 bases, J lost 1 base, and 6 bases lay in between. The CDR3 contains 13 residues. This CDR3 reads CASSLRGSYEQYF. The CDR3 DNA reads TGTGCCAGCAGTTTAAGGGGGTCCTACGAGCAGTACTTC.

The rearrangement uses TRBV2 and TRBJ1-5; tentatively, D is TRBD1 (5 bases). Trimming removed 8 bases at V and 8 bases at J, with 16 bases between. Germline V gives CDR1 SNHLY, CDR2 FYNNEI. The length of the CDR3 is 13 residues. CDR3 protein: CASALQRDEPQHF. CDR3 in DNA: TGTGCCAGCGCCTTACAGAGGGACGAGCCCCAGCATTTT.

The sample holds many counts of this clonotype. CDR3 amino acids: CASSLASGPQNEAFF. The CDR3 DNA is TGTGCCAGCAGCCTTGCATCAGGGCCACAAAATGAAGCTTTCTTT. This chain connects TRBV14 to TRBJ1-1; D is perhaps TRBD1 (5 bases). Trimming cost V 4 bases and J 7 bases, with 19 bases left between them. From germline, CDR1 is SGHDN and CDR2 FVKESK. The CDR3 has 15 residues. Combining the CDR3 with reference TRBV14 and TRBJ1-1 gives the whole variable domain EAGVTQFPSHSVIEKGQTVTLRCDPISGHDNLYWYRRVMGKEIKFLLHFVKESKQDESGMPNNRFLAERTGGTYSTLKVQPAELEDSGVYFCASSLASGPQNEAFFGQGTRLTVV.

This clonotype came up a few times. The rearrangement uses TRBV27 and TRBJ2-2; D is unresolved. V lost 7 bases to trimming and J lost 5 bases, with 8 bases between them. The CDR3 runs 12 residues. Germline V gene lookup returns CDR1 MNHEY and CDR2 SMNVEV (reference sequence). The chain's CDR3 is CASKEMTGELFF. The DNA for the CDR3 is TGTGCCAGCAAGGAGATGACCGGGGAGCTGTTTTTT.

This clonotype has a count of ten or more. DNA of the CDR3: TGTGCCACCAGCAGTACCGGGACTAGCGGGTTCGATGAGCAGTTCTTC. Translated: CATSSTGTSGFDEQFF. This sequence joins TRBV15 and TRBJ2-1; 12 bases are a match to TRBD2. The junction had 8 bases not matched to a gene; V was cut back by 3 bases and J by 8 bases. Germline V gene data show CDR1 as LNHNV and CDR2 as YYDKDF (reference sequence). The length of the CDR3 is 16 residues.